The next 23 T cell receptor beta chains were all read from a single sample in a study of control samples from healthy donors and cancer patients. Sequenced by immunoSEQ multiplex PCR; TCRdb stores in-frame clones only, minus some. This table holds around 250,000 clones, almost 85% found once. Sequenced material: PBMCs. Every receptor here comes from a woman aged 55-75 years with lung cancer.

V and J are TRBV7-2 and TRBJ1-1, with D perhaps matching TRBD1 (5 bases). This CDR3 spans 12 amino acids. Per the germline V gene, CDR1 is SGHTA and CDR2 is FQGNSA. Trimming removed 4 bases at V and 11 bases at J, with 14 bases between. The CDR3 DNA is TGTGCCAGCAGCTCCTCCGTGGGGGATGCTTTCTTT. Its translation is CASSSSVGDAFF.

This chain joins TRBV11-2 and TRBJ2-1, with 8 bases that match TRBD2. With V trimmed by 1 base and J by 2 bases, 7 bases remained unmatched. CDR3 length: 17 residues. In germline, CDR1 is SGHAT, CDR2 FQNNGV. CDR3 sequence reads: CASSLVSGSLTYNEQFF. CDR3 DNA: TGTGCCAGCAGCTTAGTCAGCGGGAGTCTGACCTACAATGAGCAGTTCTTC.

This chain links TRBV28 with TRBJ1-6, with D unclear. V lost 6 bases to trimming and J lost 9 bases, with 9 bases between them. CDR1 is MDHEN and CDR2 is SYDVKM in the germline V gene. This CDR3 contains 12 residues. The CDR3 loop is CASSLPGSPLHF. The DNA of the CDR3 is TGTGCCAGCAGCCTCCCCGGTTCACCCCTCCACTTT.

This clone has only one observation. The J gene is TRBJ1-2, the V gene TRBV2, with D possibly matching TRBD1 (6 bases). The V and J ends lost 8 bases and 1 base respectively, with 14 bases between them. This CDR3 contains 14 residues. Germline-derived CDR1 and CDR2 are SNHLY and FYNNEI. The CDR3 is CASGEGVLNYGYTF. The CDR3 DNA sequence: TGTGCCAGCGGAGAGGGGGTCCTTAACTATGGCTACACCTTC.

The rearrangement links TRBV12-3 or TRBV12-4 to TRBJ1-3, with D tentatively TRBD1 (6 bases). Deletions cut 2 bases from V and 9 bases from J, with 11 bases between. CDR3 length: 13 amino acids. The CDR3 DNA follows: TGTGCCAGCAGTTTATCTGGAGGGGGCACCATATATTTT. Translating gives CASSLSGGGTIYF.

CDR3 DNA sequence: TGTGCCAGCAGCTTAGAGGTAGGGCAGGGGATGTACAATGAGCAGTTCTTC. Translated: CASSLEVGQGMYNEQFF. This chain uses TRBV11-3 with TRBJ2-1, with a possible D match to TRBD1 (6 bases). Germline V lookup: CDR1 SGHNT, CDR2 YENEEA. The germline V and J ends were trimmed by 0 bases and 4 bases, with 16 bases remaining between them. The CDR3 has 17 amino acids.

This clone was detected once. This chain uses TRBV3-1 (or the pseudogene TRBV3-2) with TRBJ1-4; D is uncertain. Germline assignment: CDR1 LGHDT and CDR2 YNNKEL (reference sequence). There are 14 residues in the CDR3. V was pared by 8 bases and J by 5 bases, with 15 bases between. As DNA, the CDR3 is TGTGCCAGCGGGGAGACGTCGAAAAATGAAAAACTGTTTTTT. It codes for CASGETSKNEKLFF.

V is TRBV7-2 and J is TRBJ2-7; perhaps D is TRBD1 or TRBD2 (5 bases each). This CDR3 has 14 residues. Trimming pared 1 base from V and 2 bases from J, leaving 9 bases between. Germline assignment: CDR1 SGHTA and CDR2 FQGNSA. CDR3 amino acids: CASSLVEGTYEQYF. The CDR3, as DNA: TGTGCCAGCAGCTTAGTAGAGGGGACCTACGAGCAGTACTTC. Full variable domain (remainder filled in from reference TRBV7-2 and TRBJ2-7): GAGVSQSPSNKVTEKGKDVELRCDPISGHTALYWYRQSLGQGLEFLIYFQGNSAPDKSGLPSDRFSAERTGGSVSTLTIQRTQQEDSAVYLCASSLVEGTYEQYFGPGTRLTVT.

In DNA, the CDR3 is TGTGCCAGCAGGGGACGGACCATCTACTTC. Translation gives CASRGRTIYF. This rearrangement joins TRBV11-2 to TRBJ2-7, with D perhaps TRBD1 or TRBD2 (5 bases each). Germline loops: CDR1 SGHAT, CDR2 FQNNGV. V dropped 6 bases and J dropped 13 bases, with 13 bases sitting between them. This CDR3 has 10 amino acids. Full variable domain (remainder filled in from reference TRBV11-2 and TRBJ2-7): EAGVAQSPRYKIIEKRQSVAFWCNPISGHATLYWYQQILGQGPKLLIQFQNNGVVDDSQLPKDRFSAERLKGVDSTLKIQPAKLEDSAVYLCASRGRTIYFGPGTRLTVT.

This clone was seen only once. This sequence joins TRBV6-5 and TRBJ2-4; D possibly uses TRBD1 or TRBD2 (5 bases each). V shed 5 bases and J shed 9 bases, with 20 bases lying between them. The CDR3 is made up of 15 amino acids. Germline V gene lookup returns CDR1 MNHEY and CDR2 SVGAGI. As DNA, the CDR3 is TGTGCCAGCAGTCGGGACGGAGGTGCCAATATCATTCAGTACTTC. This encodes CASSRDGGANIIQYF.

The chain carries TRBV6-1 and TRBJ1-4; 7 nucleotides align to TRBD1. V lost 1 base and J lost 7; bases outside the gene matches: 9. There are 16 residues in the CDR3. Germline loops: CDR1 MNHNS, CDR2 SASEGT. The CDR3 DNA reads as TGTGCCAGCAGTGAAGGTTGGGGGCAGGGGGGTGAAAAACTGTTTTTT. Translation: CASSEGWGQGGEKLFF.

The V and J genes are TRBV3-1 (or the pseudogene TRBV3-2) and TRBJ2-7, with 12 bases aligning to TRBD2. Germline loops: CDR1 LGHDT, CDR2 YNNKEL (reference sequence). CDR3 length: 15 residues. Germline trimming cut 1 base from V and 4 bases from J; bases unmatched to any gene: 2. CDR3 residues: CASSQGLAGVYEQYF. The CDR3 nucleotides read TGTGCCAGCAGCCAAGGACTAGCGGGAGTATACGAGCAGTACTTC.

The CDR3 nucleotides read TGTGCCAGCAGTGAACGAGGCTCCTACGAGCAGTACTTC. Translation gives CASSERGSYEQYF. The V gene is TRBV6-1, the J gene TRBJ2-7; D is unclear. V lost 2 bases, J lost 0 bases, and 5 bases lay in between. From germline, CDR1 is MNHNS and CDR2 SASEGT. This CDR3 spans 13 amino acids.

The chain joins TRBV28 to TRBJ2-2; no reliable D call. The V end lost 7 bases, the J end lost 3 bases, and 9 bases lay between the germline ends. CDR1 is MDHEN and CDR2 is SYDVKM in the germline V gene. The CDR3 is made up of 13 amino acids. The CDR3 region is CASTSGYTGELFF. The CDR3 DNA reads as TGTGCCAGCACCTCAGGTTACACCGGGGAGCTGTTTTTT. Based on the CDR3 plus reference TRBV28 and TRBJ2-2, the full variable domain is DVKVTQSSRYLVKRTGEKVFLECVQDMDHENMFWYRQDPGLGLRLIYFSYDVKMKEKGDIPEGYSVSREKKERFSLILESASTNQTSMYLCASTSGYTGELFFGEGSRLTVL.

The chain joins TRBV25-1 to TRBJ2-7; TRBD1 matches at 8 bases. Germline CDR1 and CDR2: MGHDK and SYGVNS. The V and J ends lost 4 bases and 3 bases, in that order; junction bases with no gene match: 8. The length of the CDR3 is 15 residues. The CDR3 DNA follows: TGTGCCAGCAGTGGGACTGGGGGACAGGTCTACGAGCAGTACTTC. Translated: CASSGTGGQVYEQYF.

This clone was detected only once. The genes are TRBV5-1 and TRBJ2-3; 7 bases agree with TRBD2. In germline, CDR1 is SGHRS, CDR2 YFSETQ. This CDR3 is 16 amino acids long. Germline trimming cut 4 bases from V and 2 bases from J; bases unmatched to any gene: 10. The CDR3 region is CASSPGGRGYTDTQYF. The DNA of the CDR3 is TGCGCCAGCAGCCCGGGGGGTAGGGGCTACACAGATACGCAGTATTTT.

This chain connects TRBV28 to TRBJ1-2; D unclear. CDR1 MDHEN and CDR2 SYDVKM come from the germline V gene. V lost 2 bases and J 4 bases, leaving 11 bases between the germline ends. The CDR3 has 14 residues. CDR3 coding DNA: TGTGCCAGCAGTTTAATCCCAGCCAGCTATGGCTACACCTTC. It yields the protein CASSLIPASYGYTF.

CDR3 in DNA: TGTGCCAGCAGCTTATCTCGGACTGAAGCTTTCTTT. Its protein product is CASSLSRTEAFF. The chain carries TRBV7-2 and TRBJ1-1; D uncertain. With 2 bases removed from V and 5 bases from J, the gap between germline ends came to 6 bases. This CDR3 comprises 12 residues. Per the germline V gene, CDR1 is SGHTA and CDR2 is FQGNSA.

This clone was seen a few times. The chain employs TRBV5-1 and TRBJ1-5; D unclear. The V and J ends lost 8 bases and 5 bases respectively, with 14 bases between them. From germline, CDR1 is SGHRS and CDR2 YFSETQ. The CDR3 length is 13 residues. CDR3 sequence reads: CASIHSGDQPQHF. In nucleotides, the CDR3 is TGCGCCAGTATCCACAGTGGAGATCAGCCCCAGCATTTT.

This clone was recorded many times. The chain uses TRBV11-3 and TRBJ2-1, with a tentative D call TRBD1 (6 bases). CDR3 size: 13 residues. The V gene lost 0 bases and the J gene lost 12 bases, with 12 bases spanning the gap. Looked up from germline, CDR1 is SGHNT and CDR2 is YENEEA. The CDR3 coding sequence is TGTGCCAGCAGCTTAGATAGGGGGTATGGGCAGTTCTTC. Translation gives CASSLDRGYGQFF.

V and J are TRBV28 and TRBJ1-2, with 9 nucleotides matching TRBD1. The CDR3 is 12 residues long. J was trimmed by 7 bases and V by 8 bases; bases with no gene match: 5. Per germline, CDR1 MDHEN and CDR2 SYDVKM. This CDR3 is CASWDREGGYTF. CDR3 sequence (DNA): TGTGCCAGCTGGGACAGGGAGGGTGGCTACACCTTC.

The chain recombines TRBV7-6 with TRBJ2-7, with D maybe TRBD2 (6 bases). CDR1 is SGHVS and CDR2 is FNYEAQ in the germline V gene. The CDR3 has 14 amino acids. V was cut by 1 base and J by 6 bases, with 13 bases left in between. CDR3 coding DNA: TGTGCCAGCAGCTTAGTCCGGCAGGGAGGCGAGCAGTACTTC. Encoded protein: CASSLVRQGGEQYF. The entire variable domain, with the rest obtained from reference TRBV7-6 and TRBJ2-7, is as follows: GAGVSQSPRYKVTKRGQDVALRCDPISGHVSLYWYRQALGQGPEFLTYFNYEAQQDKSGLPNDRFSAERPEGSISTLTIQRTEQRDSAMYRCASSLVRQGGEQYFGPGTRLTVT.

The chain's CDR3 is CATSREVLVAPLHF. The CDR3 region has the DNA TGTGCCACCAGCAGAGAGGTTCTAGTGGCACCCCTCCACTTT. This sequence joins TRBV15 and TRBJ1-6, with D unresolved. Trimming shortened V by 0 bases and J by 11 bases, and 11 bases separated the two germline ends. Germline CDR1 reads LNHNV; CDR2 reads YYDKDF (reference sequence). The CDR3 has 14 residues.